The 25 T cell receptor beta chains below all came from one sample that was sequenced in a study of identifying expanded T cells in peripheral blood. The method was immunoSEQ multiplex PCR; TCRdb's version includes in-frame clones alone and lacks a portion of them. The repertoire consists of roughly 82,000 clones, with 70% to 90% occurring once and the leading ten covering under 20%. Sequencing was performed on blood. Every receptor here comes from a person aged 18 to 70 in good health.

The sample holds one count of this clone. The chain couples TRBV9 to TRBJ2-2, with D hard to call. CDR1 SGDLS and CDR2 YYNGEE come from the germline V gene. The CDR3 totals 14 residues. Trimming took off 3 bases at V and 5 bases at J, with 11 bases between the two ends. CDR3 sequence (DNA): TGTGCCAGCAGCGGGGGATTGGGGACCGGGGAGCTGTTTTTT. It yields the protein CASSGGLGTGELFF.

J is TRBJ2-3 and V is TRBV5-1; D gene ambiguous. The V gene's germline CDR1 is SGHRS and CDR2 YFSETQ. The CDR3 totals 15 residues. The V end was cut by 0 bases, the J end by 2 bases, with 10 bases between. The CDR3 loop is CASSLERPLTDTQYF. CDR3 bases: TGCGCCAGCAGCTTGGAGCGACCCCTCACAGATACGCAGTATTTT.

The chain combines TRBV7-9 with TRBJ2-7; no reliable D call. This CDR3 comprises 12 residues. Germline CDR1 is SEHNR and CDR2 is FQNEAQ (reference sequence). Between the trimmed V and J ends, which lost 5 bases and 3 bases, there was a span of 8 bases. This chain's CDR3 is CASSPLNYEQYF. Written as DNA, the CDR3 is TGTGCCAGCAGCCCCCTCAACTACGAGCAGTACTTC.

The chain is built from TRBV28 and TRBJ1-2, with D uncertain. This CDR3 is 15 amino acids long. Germline assignment: CDR1 MDHEN and CDR2 SYDVKM. The germline V and J ends were trimmed by 7 bases and 5 bases, with 20 bases remaining between them. CDR3 region: CASKKPSRNEYGYTF. The CDR3 DNA is TGTGCCAGCAAGAAACCCAGCAGGAATGAGTATGGCTACACCTTC.

This chain links TRBV6-5 with TRBJ2-1; 9 nucleotides agree with TRBD1. The CDR3 is 15 amino acids. Germline V gives CDR1 MNHEY, CDR2 SVGAGI. The V segment lost 2 bases and the J segment 11 bases; nucleotides outside the gene matches: 10. DNA for the CDR3: TGTGCCAGCAGTTACCTGGGGACAGGGTTTCTACAGCAGTTCTTC. It is translated as CASSYLGTGFLQQFF.

J is TRBJ2-1 and V is TRBV5-1, with 7 bases identical to TRBD2. Germline values: CDR1 SGHRS, CDR2 YFSETQ. Germline trimming cut 4 bases from V and 2 bases from J; bases unmatched to any gene: 9. The length of the CDR3 is 16 residues. Here the CDR3 reads CASSPPLADAYNEQFF. CDR3 sequence (DNA): TGCGCCAGCAGCCCCCCCCTAGCGGATGCCTACAATGAGCAGTTCTTC. The full variable domain, in which reference TRBV5-1 and TRBJ2-1 provide the parts outside the CDR3, is KAGVTQTPRYLIKTRGQQVTLSCSPISGHRSVSWYQQTPGQGLQFLFEYFSETQRNKGNFPGRFSGRQFSNSRSEMNVSTLELGDSALYLCASSPPLADAYNEQFFGPGTRLTVL.

This sequence joins TRBV28 and TRBJ2-5; D unresolved. The CDR3 sequence is 11 residues long. Trimming shortened V by 5 bases and J by 3 bases, and 4 bases separated the two germline ends. Germline V gene data show CDR1 as MDHEN and CDR2 as SYDVKM. The CDR3 loop reads CASSRKETQYF. In nucleotides, the CDR3 is TGTGCCAGCAGTCGAAAAGAGACCCAGTACTTC.

J is TRBJ1-2 and V is TRBV5-4; D is unresolved. CDR1 is SGHNT and CDR2 is YYREEE in the germline V gene (reference sequence). CDR3 size: 14 residues. The V end lost 2 bases, the J end lost 4 bases, and 12 bases lay between the germline ends. This chain's CDR3 is CASSFGGPSYGYTF. CDR3 DNA sequence: TGTGCCAGCAGCTTTGGAGGGCCTTCCTATGGCTACACCTTC.

The chain carries TRBV28 and TRBJ2-1; no firm D call. There are 11 residues in the CDR3. The germline V gene has CDR1 MDHEN and CDR2 SYDVKM. Between the trimmed V and J ends, which lost 5 bases and 2 bases, there was a span of 1 base. The CDR3 here is CASSPYNEQFF. CDR3 in DNA: TGTGCCAGCAGTCCCTACAATGAGCAGTTCTTC.

V and J are TRBV5-1 and TRBJ2-3; D is ambiguous. V was cut by 0 bases and J by 6 bases, with 11 bases left in between. Germline V CDR1 and CDR2: SGHRS, YFSETQ. There are 14 residues in the CDR3. The CDR3 loop is CASSLVESRDTQYF. The DNA for the CDR3 is TGCGCCAGCAGCTTGGTGGAATCCAGGGATACGCAGTATTTT.

The chain links TRBV7-2 to TRBJ2-3; the match to TRBD2 covers 7 bases. The CDR3 sequence is 14 residues long. Losses at the gene ends were 1 base for V and 10 bases for J; bases not matched to a gene: 8. Per the germline V gene, CDR1 is SGHTA and CDR2 is FQGNSA. CDR3 in amino acids: CASSLESVGGSQYF. In DNA, the CDR3 is TGTGCCAGCAGCTTAGAATCGGTGGGAGGGTCGCAGTATTTT.

The V gene is TRBV5-1, the J gene TRBJ2-5; either TRBD1 or TRBD2 may supply D (5 bases each). The CDR3 runs to 13 residues. Trimming shortened V by 4 bases and J by 3 bases, and 10 bases separated the two germline ends. Germline CDR1 reads SGHRS; CDR2 reads YFSETQ. CDR3 region: CASSRDPEETQYF. The CDR3 coding sequence is TGCGCCAGCAGCAGGGACCCCGAAGAGACCCAGTACTTC. Variable domain in full (rest from reference TRBV5-1 and TRBJ2-5): KAGVTQTPRYLIKTRGQQVTLSCSPISGHRSVSWYQQTPGQGLQFLFEYFSETQRNKGNFPGRFSGRQFSNSRSEMNVSTLELGDSALYLCASSRDPEETQYFGPGTRLLVL.

This clone was counted only a few times. The V gene is TRBV28, the J gene TRBJ1-2; TRBD1 is a possible D gene (5 bases). Germline CDR1 and CDR2: MDHEN and SYDVKM. V shed 6 bases and J shed 5 bases, with 16 bases lying between them. This CDR3 is built from 14 residues. Written as DNA, the CDR3 is TGTGCCAGCAGCCCATCAGGGTTGGGTTATGGCTACACCTTC. It is translated as CASSPSGLGYGYTF.

The genes are TRBV7-2 and TRBJ2-1; 9 nucleotides match TRBD2. V shed 5 bases and J 8 bases; nucleotides not matched to a gene: 7. The CDR3 is 14 amino acids. Germline values: CDR1 SGHTA, CDR2 FQGNSA. The chain's CDR3 is CASSPGLAGDEQFF. The CDR3 DNA reads TGTGCCAGCAGCCCGGGACTAGCTGGCGATGAGCAGTTCTTC.

This clone appeared once. The chain recombines TRBV29-1 with TRBJ2-5; tentatively, D is TRBD2 (6 bases). Germline V gene sequence: CDR1 SQVTM, CDR2 ANQGSEA. This CDR3 is 15 amino acids long. CDR3 loop: CTKTPGTLDVETQYF. The CDR3 DNA follows: TGCACTAAGACCCCGGGGACTTTGGACGTCGAGACCCAGTACTTC.

The chain joins TRBV13 to TRBJ2-6, with 7 bases lining up with TRBD1. The trim removed 2 bases at V and 4 bases at J, leaving 14 bases unmatched. Per germline, CDR1 PRHDT and CDR2 FYEKMQ (reference sequence). The CDR3 totals 19 residues. CDR3 DNA sequence: TGTGCCAGCAGCTTATATCCCCCAGACAGGGCGTCCGGGGCCAACGTCCTGACTTTC. This sequence encodes CASSLYPPDRASGANVLTF.

This clone showed up just once. The chain is built from TRBV6-1 and TRBJ2-3, with D possibly TRBD1 on 6 matching bases. From germline, CDR1 is MNHNS and CDR2 SASEGT. This CDR3 spans 21 amino acids. V dropped 2 bases and J dropped 0 bases, with 27 bases sitting between them. The CDR3 nucleotides read TGTGCCAGCAGTGAAAATCCAACAGGGTTGTCGTACGAAAAAAGCACAGATACGCAGTATTTT. Residues: CASSENPTGLSYEKSTDTQYF.

V is TRBV6-1 and J is TRBJ2-7; 7 nucleotides align to TRBD1. Per germline, CDR1 MNHNS and CDR2 SASEGT. This CDR3 contains 13 residues. J lost 3 bases, V lost 5 bases, and 4 bases had no gene match. The chain's CDR3 is CASSPGQYYEQYF. The CDR3 DNA is TGTGCCAGCAGTCCGGGACAGTACTACGAGCAGTACTTC.

This clone was seen just once. V is TRBV19 and J is TRBJ2-3; perhaps TRBD1 as D (5 bases). Trimming took 5 bases from V and 2 from J, leaving 11 bases between them. Germline-derived CDR1 and CDR2 are LNHDA and SQIVND (reference sequence). This CDR3 contains 14 residues. This chain's CDR3 is CASSADSPTDTQYF. Here the CDR3 DNA reads TGTGCCAGTAGTGCCGACAGCCCCACAGATACGCAGTATTTT.

V and J are TRBV4-3 and TRBJ2-7; 9 bases are a match to TRBD1. Germline V gene sequence: CDR1 LGHNA, CDR2 YSLEER. V shed 4 bases, J shed 4 bases, and the junction held 8 bases outside the gene matches. The CDR3 totals 15 residues. CDR3 sequence: CASSPGQGHTYEQYF. The CDR3 coding sequence is TGCGCCAGCAGCCCCGGACAGGGGCATACTTACGAGCAGTACTTC.

CDR3 nucleotide sequence: TGTGCCAGCAGCTTTGATGGCAGCGGGAGACAGTTCTTC. As protein: CASSFDGSGRQFF. The V gene is TRBV11-2, the J gene TRBJ2-1; 8 nucleotides match TRBD2. V dropped 3 bases and J dropped 13; count of bases not matched to a gene: 8. CDR3 length equals 13 residues. Per the germline V gene, CDR1 is SGHAT and CDR2 is FQNNGV.

This clone was observed a handful of times. This sequence joins TRBV7-8 and TRBJ1-5; TRBD1 aligns across 8 bases. The trim removed 1 base at V and 5 bases at J, leaving 10 bases unmatched. The CDR3 extends over 17 amino acids. Germline assignment: CDR1 SGHVS and CDR2 FQNEAQ. CDR3 sequence (DNA): TGTGCCAGCAGCTTAGTAGTGAGTGGGACAGGATATCAGCCCCAGCATTTT. Translation: CASSLVVSGTGYQPQHF.

V usage is TRBV29-1 and J usage is TRBJ2-3, with D perhaps TRBD1 (6 bases). The CDR3 sequence is 15 residues long. The V end lost 6 bases, the J end lost 2 bases, and 18 bases lay between the germline ends. The germline V gene encodes CDR1 SQVTM and CDR2 ANQGSEA. CDR3 residues: CSVATGSFPTDTQYF. The CDR3 region has the DNA TGCAGCGTCGCCACAGGGTCGTTCCCCACAGATACGCAGTATTTT.

The chain couples TRBV19 to TRBJ2-1; TRBD1 matches 11 bases. The V and J ends lost 7 bases and 7 bases, in that order; junction bases with no gene match: 9. The CDR3 is made up of 15 amino acids. From germline, CDR1 is LNHDA and CDR2 SQIVND (reference sequence). This chain's CDR3 is CASTTGTGGRNEQFF. DNA of the CDR3: TGTGCCAGTACCACCGGGACAGGGGGAAGGAATGAGCAGTTCTTC. Full variable domain (rest looked up from reference TRBV19 and TRBJ2-1): DGGITQSPKYLFRKEGQNVTLSCEQNLNHDAMYWYRQDPGQGLRLIYYSQIVNDFQKGDIAEGYSVSREKKESFPLTVTSAQKNPTAFYLCASTTGTGGRNEQFFGPGTRLTVL.

The V call is TRBV7-9, the J call TRBJ2-5, with 11 bases that match TRBD2. J lost 3 bases, V lost 4 bases, and 1 base had no gene match. The CDR3 consists of 14 residues. CDR1 SEHNR and CDR2 FQNEAQ come from the germline V gene (reference sequence). CDR3 region: CASSSGLAEETQYF. The CDR3 region has the DNA TGTGCCAGCAGCTCGGGACTAGCGGAAGAGACCCAGTACTTC.